One and the same sample provided the 25 T cell receptor beta chains below, sequenced in a study of shared clonotypes between healthy human individuals. Sequencing used immunoSEQ multiplex PCR; TCRdb keeps in-frame clones, though not all of them. The sample contains 2 million to 2.5 million clones, approximately 95% of which appear only once. Sequencing used naive CD4+ T cells from PBMCs. Subset of the sample: CD45RA+ positively selected. The receptors originated from a man aged 18 to 35 in good health. Some clones in this sample may be carry-over from other donors' samples.

A single count supports this clone. V usage is TRBV19 and J usage is TRBJ1-1; 10 bases match TRBD1. This CDR3 contains 19 residues. The trim removed 6 bases at V and 1 base at J, leaving 17 bases unmatched. Germline-derived CDR1 and CDR2 are LNHDA and SQIVND (reference sequence). The CDR3 loop is CASSPEDRGFHITNTEAFF. The CDR3 nucleotides read TGTGCCAGTAGCCCCGAGGACAGGGGGTTCCATATTACGAACACTGAAGCTTTCTTT.

The rearrangement links TRBV5-1 to TRBJ2-1; D gene ambiguous. Germline CDR1 SGHRS, CDR2 YFSETQ. V was cut by 4 bases and J by 8 bases, with 22 bases left in between. CDR3 length: 16 amino acids. In DNA form, the CDR3 reads TGCGCCAGCAGCCTACCGCTAGGCCCGGGTCTCGATGAGCAGTTCTTC. Encoded protein: CASSLPLGPGLDEQFF.

V is TRBV2 and J is TRBJ2-5; TRBD1 matches at 8 bases. Germline V gene data show CDR1 as SNHLY and CDR2 as FYNNEI. Germline trimming cut 6 bases from V and 4 bases from J; bases unmatched to any gene: 7. CDR3 length: 14 residues. CDR3 sequence reads: CASSKQGVGETQYF. The DNA for the CDR3 is TGTGCCAGCAGCAAACAGGGGGTGGGAGAGACCCAGTACTTC.

This clone was recorded only once. The chain carries TRBV19 and TRBJ2-1; 8 nucleotides line up with TRBD2. V gave up 5 bases and J gave up 6 bases; unmatched junction bases: 15. This CDR3 is built from 17 residues. CDR1 and CDR2 (germline): LNHDA, SQIVND (reference sequence). CDR3 region: CASSLKSGTSWANEQFF. In nucleotides, the CDR3 is TGTGCCAGTAGTTTGAAAAGTGGGACTAGTTGGGCCAATGAGCAGTTCTTC. The full variable domain, its missing parts supplied by reference TRBV19 and TRBJ2-1, is DGGITQSPKYLFRKEGQNVTLSCEQNLNHDAMYWYRQDPGQGLRLIYYSQIVNDFQKGDIAEGYSVSREKKESFPLTVTSAQKNPTAFYLCASSLKSGTSWANEQFFGPGTRLTVL.

This rearrangement joins TRBV9 to TRBJ1-4, with a tentative D call TRBD1 (6 bases). The V end lost 4 bases, the J end lost 7 bases, and 17 bases lay between the germline ends. There are 15 residues in the CDR3. Germline CDR1 and CDR2: SGDLS and YYNGEE. CDR3 bases: TGTGCCAGCAGCCCGGGGACATCCGGCGGTGAAAAACTGTTTTTT. Translated, it gives CASSPGTSGGEKLFF.

The chain combines TRBV7-9 with TRBJ1-3; D gene unclear. Germline loops: CDR1 SEHNR, CDR2 FQNEAQ (reference sequence). The length of the CDR3 is 15 residues. V lost 5 bases, J lost 0 bases, and 11 bases lay in between. CDR3 sequence (DNA): TGTGCCAGCAGCCGGGTGGCTCACTCTGGAAACACCATATATTTT. This encodes CASSRVAHSGNTIYF.

This sequence joins TRBV25-1 and TRBJ2-7, with no clear D. The germline V gene encodes CDR1 MGHDK and CDR2 SYGVNS. This CDR3 is 13 amino acids long. Trimming took off 6 bases at V and 2 bases at J, with 11 bases between the two ends. This CDR3 reads CASRQLGTYEQYF. The CDR3 coding sequence is TGTGCCAGCAGGCAGTTGGGGACCTACGAGCAGTACTTC.

The rearrangement links TRBV28 to TRBJ2-7, with a tentative D call TRBD1 (6 bases). Germline CDR1 reads MDHEN; CDR2 reads SYDVKM. The ends were cut back, 8 bases at V and 0 bases at J, with 11 bases in the middle. The CDR3 runs to 13 residues. The DNA of the CDR3 is TGTGCCAGCGGACAGACGGACTCCTACGAGCAGTACTTC. Protein product: CASGQTDSYEQYF.

As to this clone: Additional DNA sequences in this sample encode the identical CDR3. This sequence joins TRBV10-1 and TRBJ2-1, with D perhaps TRBD2 (6 bases). The germline V gene encodes CDR1 WNHNN and CDR2 SYGVQD (reference sequence). Trimming took off 4 bases at V and 4 bases at J, with 11 bases between the two ends. The CDR3 totals 14 residues. Here the CDR3 DNA reads TGCGCCAGCAGTGCCGGGACTCCATACAATGAGCAGTTCTTC. Amino acid sequence: CASSAGTPYNEQFF.

The chain carries TRBV11-2 and TRBJ1-6; possible D gene TRBD1, 5 bases. V lost 5 bases to trimming and J lost 6 bases, with 11 bases between them. The CDR3 spans 14 residues. Per the germline V gene, CDR1 is SGHAT and CDR2 is FQNNGV. The CDR3 sequence is CASSPTDINSPLHF. The CDR3 region has the DNA TGTGCCAGCAGCCCGACAGATATTAATTCACCCCTCCACTTT. The full variable domain, with the rest looked up from reference TRBV11-2 and TRBJ1-6, is EAGVAQSPRYKIIEKRQSVAFWCNPISGHATLYWYQQILGQGPKLLIQFQNNGVVDDSQLPKDRFSAERLKGVDSTLKIQPAKLEDSAVYLCASSPTDINSPLHFGNGTRLTVT.

For the CDR3, the DNA is TGTGCCAGCAGCCCTCTAGGCGGGGGTACGCAGTATTTT. Amino acid sequence: CASSPLGGGTQYF. The chain employs TRBV14 and TRBJ2-3; 7 bases line up with TRBD2. This CDR3 is 13 amino acids long. J gave up 8 bases and V 4 bases, and 6 bases lay outside the gene matches. Germline V lookup: CDR1 SGHDN, CDR2 FVKESK.

The V gene is TRBV2, the J gene TRBJ1-2, with a weak D call TRBD1 (6 bases). Germline lookup yields CDR1 SNHLY and CDR2 FYNNEI. The V end lost 7 bases, the J end lost 4 bases, and 16 bases lay between the germline ends. CDR3 length: 14 amino acids. The CDR3 reads CASTLRGGTYGYTF. In DNA, the CDR3 is TGTGCCAGCACTTTGAGGGGGGGAACCTATGGCTACACCTTC. The full variable domain, completed using reference TRBV2 and TRBJ1-2, is EPEVTQTPSHQVTQMGQEVILRCVPISNHLYFYWYRQILGQKVEFLVSFYNNEISEKSEIFDDQFSVERPDGSNFTLKIRSTKLEDSAMYFCASTLRGGTYGYTFGSGTRLTVV.

The V gene is TRBV28, the J gene TRBJ1-2; D is possibly TRBD1 (5 bases). V lost 5 bases, J lost 6 bases, and 10 bases lay in between. The CDR3 totals 12 residues. Germline CDR1 MDHEN, CDR2 SYDVKM. Here the CDR3 DNA reads TGTGCCAGCAGTACAGGTGAGGATGGCTACACCTTC. This translates into CASSTGEDGYTF.

The chain carries TRBV5-6 and TRBJ2-7, with 12 nucleotides matching TRBD2. The CDR3 contains 18 residues. The V gene's germline CDR1 is SGHDT and CDR2 YYEEEE. The ends lost 4 bases at V and 2 bases at J; junction bases unmatched: 13. The CDR3 spells CASSPTWLAGGPTYEQYF. The DNA for the CDR3 is TGTGCCAGCAGCCCAACCTGGCTAGCGGGAGGGCCTACCTACGAGCAGTACTTC. The variable domain in full, completed from reference TRBV5-6 and TRBJ2-7, reads DAGVTQSPTHLIKTRGQQVTLRCSPKSGHDTVSWYQQALGQGPQFIFQYYEEEERQRGNFPDRFSGHQFPNYSSELNVNALLLGDSALYLCASSPTWLAGGPTYEQYFGPGTRLTVT.

The chain carries TRBV5-1 and TRBJ2-7, with D uncertain. The ends were cut back, 7 bases at V and 3 bases at J, with 11 bases in the middle. This CDR3 has 12 residues. Germline CDR1 SGHRS, CDR2 YFSETQ. The CDR3 reads CASGRTYYEQYF. As DNA, the CDR3 is TGCGCCAGCGGCAGGACGTACTACGAGCAGTACTTC.

A remark on this clone: Mismatch with germline at one junction end may stem from a read error. The chain joins TRBV9 to TRBJ1-1; D gene ambiguous. The CDR3 sequence is 13 residues long. CDR1 SGDLS and CDR2 YYNGEE come from the germline V gene. CDR3 region: CASSPGRDEHLGF. CDR3 in DNA: TGTGCCAGCTCCCCCGGGCGAGACGAACACTTGGGCTTT. Full variable domain (remainder filled in from reference TRBV9 and TRBJ1-1): DSGVTQTPKHLITATGQRVTLRCSPRSGDLSVYWYQQSLDQGLQFLIQYYNGEERAKGNILERFSAQQFPDLHSELNLSSLELGDSALYFCASSPGRDEHLGFGQGTRLTVV.

The chain is built from TRBV11-2 and TRBJ2-3; TRBD1 matches 10 bases. The trim removed 5 bases at V and 3 bases at J, leaving 8 bases unmatched. Germline loops: CDR1 SGHAT, CDR2 FQNNGV. The CDR3 totals 16 residues. CDR3 region: CASSPRQGARTDTQYF. CDR3 in DNA: TGTGCCAGCAGCCCGCGACAGGGGGCGAGGACAGATACGCAGTATTTT. Supplemented by reference TRBV11-2 and TRBJ2-3, the full variable domain reads EAGVAQSPRYKIIEKRQSVAFWCNPISGHATLYWYQQILGQGPKLLIQFQNNGVVDDSQLPKDRFSAERLKGVDSTLKIQPAKLEDSAVYLCASSPRQGARTDTQYFGPGTRLTVL.

The rearrangement links TRBV11-2 to TRBJ1-1; 10 nucleotides align to TRBD1. V was clipped by 2 bases and J by 3 bases; unmatched bases: 3. The CDR3 length is 15 residues. Germline V gives CDR1 SGHAT, CDR2 FQNNGV. The CDR3 DNA reads as TGTGCCAGCAGCTTATGGGGGACAGGGGACACTGAAGCTTTCTTT. This codes for CASSLWGTGDTEAFF.

Regarding this clone: At the DNA level, this CDR3 is encoded by other sequences in the same sample as well. This rearrangement joins TRBV28 to TRBJ1-2; the D is unclear. This CDR3 region has 13 residues. Trimming left V 1 base short and J 2 bases short, with 5 bases between. The V gene's germline CDR1 is MDHEN and CDR2 SYDVKM. The CDR3, as DNA: TGTGCCAGCAGTTTATCGGGGAACTATGGCTACACCTTC. This sequence encodes CASSLSGNYGYTF.

The rearrangement links TRBV30 to TRBJ2-3; tentative D call: TRBD1 (6 bases). CDR1 and CDR2 (germline): GTSNPN, SVGIG (reference sequence). The CDR3 spans 14 residues. Trimming cost V 4 bases and J 2 bases, with 13 bases left between them. For the CDR3, the DNA is TGTGCCTGGACAGGACAGATTATCACAGATACGCAGTATTTT. This translates into CAWTGQIITDTQYF.

The chain uses TRBV28 and TRBJ1-5, with a weak D call TRBD1 (5 bases). Trimming removed 3 bases at V and 4 bases at J, with 22 bases between. The length of the CDR3 is 18 residues. CDR1 MDHEN and CDR2 SYDVKM come from the germline V gene. CDR3 nucleotide sequence: TGTGCCAGCAGTTTGGGGGGTGGCGGTGGTTTTGGGAATCAGCCCCAGCATTTT. This sequence encodes CASSLGGGGGFGNQPQHF. Full variable domain (remainder filled in from reference TRBV28 and TRBJ1-5): DVKVTQSSRYLVKRTGEKVFLECVQDMDHENMFWYRQDPGLGLRLIYFSYDVKMKEKGDIPEGYSVSREKKERFSLILESASTNQTSMYLCASSLGGGGGFGNQPQHFGDGTRLSIL.

The chain employs TRBV4-1 and TRBJ1-4, with D unresolved. Germline V gene data show CDR1 as MGHRA and CDR2 as YSYEKL. CDR3 length equals 17 residues. The V end was cut by 0 bases, the J end by 4 bases, with 15 bases between. The CDR3 bases are TGCGCCAGCAGCCAAGATCGGGTCACAGTGATTAATGAAAAACTGTTTTTT. Its protein product is CASSQDRVTVINEKLFF.

The chain carries TRBV4-3 and TRBJ2-7, with D possibly being TRBD1 (5 bases). There are 16 residues in the CDR3. The V end lost 0 bases, the J end lost 1 base, and 13 bases lay between the germline ends. Germline V CDR1 and CDR2: LGHNA, YSLEER. CDR3 region: CASSQEWAGWSYEQYF. The CDR3 nucleotides are TGCGCCAGCAGCCAAGAGTGGGCAGGGTGGTCCTACGAGCAGTACTTC.

The count of this clone is one. In the same sample, other DNA sequences code for this CDR3. The chain combines TRBV5-1 with TRBJ2-3; D gene uncertain. CDR1 is SGHRS, CDR2 YFSETQ, per germline. This CDR3 has 13 residues. V was cut by 4 bases and J by 6 bases, with 12 bases left in between. CDR3 in amino acids: CASSPNTLDTQYF. The DNA of the CDR3 is TGCGCCAGCAGCCCTAATACCTTGGATACGCAGTATTTT. The complete variable domain, with remaining parts taken from reference TRBV5-1 and TRBJ2-3, reads KAGVTQTPRYLIKTRGQQVTLSCSPISGHRSVSWYQQTPGQGLQFLFEYFSETQRNKGNFPGRFSGRQFSNSRSEMNVSTLELGDSALYLCASSPNTLDTQYFGPGTRLTVL.

J is TRBJ2-3 and V is TRBV6-5; tentatively, D is TRBD2 (5 bases). The CDR3 runs 15 residues. Germline CDR1 is MNHEY and CDR2 is SVGAGI. V lost 6 bases, J lost 0 bases, and 13 bases lay in between. This CDR3 is CASRRRSFSTDTQYF. The CDR3 nucleotides are TGTGCCAGCAGAAGGAGGTCCTTTAGCACAGATACGCAGTATTTT.